This T cell receptor beta chain comes out of a study of blood T cell repertoires in COVID-19. Across the study: The United States, Italy and Spain were the sources of the acute and convalescent COVID-19 samples. Sample material is recorded as cDNA or gDNA derived from T cells, B-cell-depleted T cells, or PBMCs.

Clones were read by immunoSEQ multiplex PCR, and TCRdb kept only the in-frame ones, dropping some. In the table there are roughly 150,000 clones, over 70% of which are singletons. Germline CDR1 is MDHEN and CDR2 is SYDVKM. This CDR3 has 15 residues. With 8 bases clipped from V and 1 base from J, the junction kept 8 bases outside the gene matches. This TCR was sampled from a woman in her forties with acute COVID-19. Sequenced sample: PBMCs or T cells enriched from blood (not recorded which). The chain has TRBV28 and TRBJ2-1; 7 bases are a match to TRBD2. Written as DNA, the CDR3 is TGTGCCAGCCTCGGGGGGACTCCTTCCTACAATGAGCAGTTCTTC. Translation gives CASLGGTPSYNEQFF. Variable domain in full (rest from reference TRBV28 and TRBJ2-1): DVKVTQSSRYLVKRTGEKVFLECVQDMDHENMFWYRQDPGLGLRLIYFSYDVKMKEKGDIPEGYSVSREKKERFSLILESASTNQTSMYLCASLGGTPSYNEQFFGPGTRLTVL.